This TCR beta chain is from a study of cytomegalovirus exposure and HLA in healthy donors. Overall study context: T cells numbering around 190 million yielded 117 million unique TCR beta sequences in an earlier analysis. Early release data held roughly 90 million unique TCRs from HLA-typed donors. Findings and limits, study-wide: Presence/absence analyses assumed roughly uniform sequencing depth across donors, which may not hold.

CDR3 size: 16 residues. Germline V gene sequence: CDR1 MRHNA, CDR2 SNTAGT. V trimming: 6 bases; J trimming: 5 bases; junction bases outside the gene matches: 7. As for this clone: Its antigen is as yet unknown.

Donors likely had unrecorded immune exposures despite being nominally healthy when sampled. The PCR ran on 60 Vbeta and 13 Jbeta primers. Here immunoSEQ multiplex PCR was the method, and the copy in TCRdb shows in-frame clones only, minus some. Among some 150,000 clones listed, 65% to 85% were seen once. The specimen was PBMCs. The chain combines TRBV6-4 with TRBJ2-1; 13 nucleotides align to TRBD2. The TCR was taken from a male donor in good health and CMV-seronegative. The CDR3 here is CASSQLAGGVHNEQFF. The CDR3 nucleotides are TGTGCCAGCAGCCAACTAGCGGGAGGGGTCCACAATGAGCAGTTCTTC.